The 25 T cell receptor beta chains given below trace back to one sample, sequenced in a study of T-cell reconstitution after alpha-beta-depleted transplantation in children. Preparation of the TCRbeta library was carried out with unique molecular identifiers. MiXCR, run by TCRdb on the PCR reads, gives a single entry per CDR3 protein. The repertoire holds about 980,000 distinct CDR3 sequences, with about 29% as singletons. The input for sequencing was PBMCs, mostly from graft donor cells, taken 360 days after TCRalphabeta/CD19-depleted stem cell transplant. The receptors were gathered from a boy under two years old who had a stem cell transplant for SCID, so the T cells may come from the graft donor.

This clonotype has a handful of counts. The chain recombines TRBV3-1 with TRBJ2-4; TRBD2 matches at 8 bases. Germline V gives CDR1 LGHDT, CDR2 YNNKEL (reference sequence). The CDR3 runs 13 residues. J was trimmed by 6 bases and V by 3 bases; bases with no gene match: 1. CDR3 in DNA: TGTGCCAGCAGCCAGGGACTAGGAAACATTCAGTACTTC. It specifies CASSQGLGNIQYF. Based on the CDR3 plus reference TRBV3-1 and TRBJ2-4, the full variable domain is DTAVSQTPKYLVTQMGNDKSIKCEQNLGHDTMYWYKQDSKKFLKIMFSYNNKELIINETVPNRFSPKSPDKAHLNLHINSLELGDSAVYFCASSQGLGNIQYFGAGTRLSVL.

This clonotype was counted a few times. The CDR3 region is CASSGKPQGAQNTGELFF. Written as DNA, the CDR3 is TGCGCCAGCAGCGGAAAACCCCAGGGGGCTCAGAACACCGGGGAGCTGTTTTTT. The V and J genes are TRBV5-1 and TRBJ2-2, with 8 bases identical to TRBD1. The CDR3 runs to 18 residues. The germline CDR1 and CDR2 sequences are SGHRS and YFSETQ. The V and J ends lost 4 bases and 1 base, in that order; junction bases with no gene match: 12.

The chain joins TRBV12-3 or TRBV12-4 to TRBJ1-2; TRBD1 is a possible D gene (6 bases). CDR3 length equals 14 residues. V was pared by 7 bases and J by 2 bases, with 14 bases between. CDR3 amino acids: CASTRGGGNYGYTF. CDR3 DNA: TGTGCCAGCACCCGAGGGGGGGGAAACTATGGCTACACCTTC.

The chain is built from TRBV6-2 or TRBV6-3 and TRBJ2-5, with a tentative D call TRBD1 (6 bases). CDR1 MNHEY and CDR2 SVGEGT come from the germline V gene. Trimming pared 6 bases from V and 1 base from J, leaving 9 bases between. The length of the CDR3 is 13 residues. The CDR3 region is CASRQTGQETQYF. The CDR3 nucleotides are TGTGCCAGCAGGCAGACAGGCCAAGAGACCCAGTACTTC.

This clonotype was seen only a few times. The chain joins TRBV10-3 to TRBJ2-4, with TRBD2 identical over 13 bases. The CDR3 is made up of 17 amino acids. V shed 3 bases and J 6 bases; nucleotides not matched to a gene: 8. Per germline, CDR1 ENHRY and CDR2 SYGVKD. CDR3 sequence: CAISDGLAGDGGNIQYF. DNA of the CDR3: TGTGCCATCAGTGATGGACTAGCGGGGGACGGGGGAAACATTCAGTACTTC.

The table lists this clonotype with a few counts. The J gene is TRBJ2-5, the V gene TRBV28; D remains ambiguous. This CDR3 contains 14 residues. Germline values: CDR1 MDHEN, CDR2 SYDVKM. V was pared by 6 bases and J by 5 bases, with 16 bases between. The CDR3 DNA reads TGTGCCAGCAGCACACTCCCCCCACGGGAGACCCAGTACTTC. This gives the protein CASSTLPPRETQYF.

Here the CDR3 DNA reads TGCAGTGTCGCGTCCGGGCGGGGGGAAGAGACCCAGTACTTC. This encodes CSVASGRGEETQYF. J is TRBJ2-5 and V is TRBV20-1, with TRBD2 matching 8 bases. Germline trimming cut 7 bases from V and 3 bases from J; bases unmatched to any gene: 10. This CDR3 spans 14 amino acids. CDR1 and CDR2 (germline): DFQATT, SNEGSKA (reference sequence).

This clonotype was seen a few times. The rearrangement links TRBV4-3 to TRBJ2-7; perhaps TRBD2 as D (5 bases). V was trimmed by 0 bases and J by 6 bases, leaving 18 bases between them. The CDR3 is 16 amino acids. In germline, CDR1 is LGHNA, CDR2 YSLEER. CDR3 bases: TGCGCCAGCAGCCAAGATCATCCAGGAGGTTGGGGCGAGCAGTACTTC. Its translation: CASSQDHPGGWGEQYF.

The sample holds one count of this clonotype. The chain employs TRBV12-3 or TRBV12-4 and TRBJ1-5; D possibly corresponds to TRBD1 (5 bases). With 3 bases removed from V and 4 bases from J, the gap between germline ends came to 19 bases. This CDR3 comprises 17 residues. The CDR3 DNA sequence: TGTGCCAGCAGTTTTCATTCAGGGAGAGGACCTAATCAGCCCCAGCATTTT. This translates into CASSFHSGRGPNQPQHF.

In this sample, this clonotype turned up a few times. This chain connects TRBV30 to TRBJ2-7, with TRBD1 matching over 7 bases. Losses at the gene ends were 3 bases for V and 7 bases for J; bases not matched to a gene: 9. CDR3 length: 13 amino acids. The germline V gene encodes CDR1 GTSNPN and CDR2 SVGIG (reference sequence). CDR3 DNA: TGTGCCTGGAGCAAGAAGGGGGCGCGGGAGCAGTACTTC. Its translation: CAWSKKGAREQYF.

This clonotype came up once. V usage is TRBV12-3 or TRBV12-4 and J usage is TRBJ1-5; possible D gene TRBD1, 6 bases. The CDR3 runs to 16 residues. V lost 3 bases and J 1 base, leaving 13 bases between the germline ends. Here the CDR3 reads CASSLVRGSSNQPQHF. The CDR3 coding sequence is TGTGCCAGCAGTTTGGTCAGGGGCTCCAGCAATCAGCCCCAGCATTTT.

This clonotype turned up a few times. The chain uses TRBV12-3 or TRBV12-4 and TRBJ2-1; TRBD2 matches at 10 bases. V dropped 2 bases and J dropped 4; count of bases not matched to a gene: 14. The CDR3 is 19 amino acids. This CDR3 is CASSLKRAASGGLYNEQFF. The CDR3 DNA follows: TGTGCCAGCAGTTTAAAGAGGGCGGCTAGCGGGGGACTTTACAATGAGCAGTTCTTC.

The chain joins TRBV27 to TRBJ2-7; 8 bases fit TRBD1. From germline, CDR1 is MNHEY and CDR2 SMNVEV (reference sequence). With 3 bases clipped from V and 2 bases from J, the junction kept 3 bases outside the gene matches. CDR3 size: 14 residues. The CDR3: CASSLTGVPYEQYF. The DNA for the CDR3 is TGTGCCAGCAGTTTGACAGGGGTGCCCTACGAGCAGTACTTC.

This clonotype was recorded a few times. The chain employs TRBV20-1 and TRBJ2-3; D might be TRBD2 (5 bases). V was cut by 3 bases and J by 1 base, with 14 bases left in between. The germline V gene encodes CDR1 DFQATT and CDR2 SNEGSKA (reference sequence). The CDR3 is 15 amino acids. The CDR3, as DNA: TGCAGTGCTAGCGGTAAACTAGTACGCACAGATACGCAGTATTTT. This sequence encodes CSASGKLVRTDTQYF.

In DNA, the CDR3 is TGTGCCAGCAAGTTACGGGGAGGCGATCAGCCCCAGCATTTT. Its protein is CASKLRGGDQPQHF. The chain carries TRBV6-5 and TRBJ1-5; D is unclear. Germline V gene sequence: CDR1 MNHEY, CDR2 SVGAGI. The CDR3 has 14 residues. V gave up 7 bases and J gave up 5 bases, with 15 bases separating them.

The CDR3 here is CASSEQPGVKSNQPQHF. The CDR3 coding sequence is TGTGCCAGCAGTGAACAGCCCGGGGTGAAGAGCAATCAGCCCCAGCATTTT. V is TRBV6-1 and J is TRBJ1-5; D is undetermined. CDR1 and CDR2 from the germline V gene are MNHNS and SASEGT. The CDR3 consists of 17 residues. The V end lost 2 bases, the J end lost 1 base, and 15 bases lay between the germline ends.

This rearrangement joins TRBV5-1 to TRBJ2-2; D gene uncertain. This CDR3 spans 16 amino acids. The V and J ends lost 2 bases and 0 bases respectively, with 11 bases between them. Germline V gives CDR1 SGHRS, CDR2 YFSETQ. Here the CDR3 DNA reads TGCGCCAGCAGCTTTTACGGAAGTTCGAACACCGGGGAGCTGTTTTTT. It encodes CASSFYGSSNTGELFF.

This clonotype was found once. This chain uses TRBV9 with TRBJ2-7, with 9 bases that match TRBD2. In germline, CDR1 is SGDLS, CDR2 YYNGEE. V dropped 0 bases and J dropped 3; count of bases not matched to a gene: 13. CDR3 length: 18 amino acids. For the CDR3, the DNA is TGTGCCAGCAGCGTAGGGCCCCCCCTACAGCGGGGGGACTACGAGCAGTACTTC. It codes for CASSVGPPLQRGDYEQYF.

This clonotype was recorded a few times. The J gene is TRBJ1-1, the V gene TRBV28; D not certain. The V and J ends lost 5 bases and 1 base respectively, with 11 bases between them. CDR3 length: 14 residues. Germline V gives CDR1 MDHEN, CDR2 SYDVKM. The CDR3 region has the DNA TGTGCCAGCAGTCCCCTGAGGGAGAACACTGAAGCTTTCTTT. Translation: CASSPLRENTEAFF.

The CDR3 region has the DNA TGCAGTGCTAGCGGGGGACAATCTTTTTACTCCTACGAGCAGTACTTC. This translates into CSASGGQSFYSYEQYF. The J gene is TRBJ2-7, the V gene TRBV20-1; TRBD1 or TRBD2 may be the D gene (6 bases each). With 3 bases removed from V and 0 bases from J, the gap between germline ends came to 18 bases. CDR1 and CDR2 from the germline V gene are DFQATT and SNEGSKA (reference sequence). The CDR3 covers 16 residues.

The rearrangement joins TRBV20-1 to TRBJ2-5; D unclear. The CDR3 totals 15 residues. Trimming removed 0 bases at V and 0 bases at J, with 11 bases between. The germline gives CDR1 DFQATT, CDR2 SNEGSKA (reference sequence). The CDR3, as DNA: TGCAGTGCTAGAGATCCGGTGGGGTACCAAGAGACCCAGTACTTC. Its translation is CSARDPVGYQETQYF.

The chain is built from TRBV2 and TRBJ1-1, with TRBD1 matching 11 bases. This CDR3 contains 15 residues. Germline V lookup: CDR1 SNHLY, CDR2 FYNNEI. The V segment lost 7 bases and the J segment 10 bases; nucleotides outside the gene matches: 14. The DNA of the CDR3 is TGTGCCAGCATCCCCTTTTTGGGACAGGGGGTCCGAGCTTTCTTT. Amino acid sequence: CASIPFLGQGVRAFF.

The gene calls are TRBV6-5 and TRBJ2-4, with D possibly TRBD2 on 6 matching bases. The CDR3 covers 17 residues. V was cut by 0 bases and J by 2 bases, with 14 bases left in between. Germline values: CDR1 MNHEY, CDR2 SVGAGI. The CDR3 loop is CASSYSRGGAPKNIQYF. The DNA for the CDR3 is TGTGCCAGCAGTTACTCGAGAGGAGGGGCGCCCAAAAACATTCAGTACTTC.

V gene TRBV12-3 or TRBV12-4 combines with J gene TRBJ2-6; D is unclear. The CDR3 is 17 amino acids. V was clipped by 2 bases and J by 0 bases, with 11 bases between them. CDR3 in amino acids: CASSLNPVLSGANVLTF. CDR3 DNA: TGTGCCAGCAGTTTAAACCCGGTACTCTCTGGGGCCAACGTCCTGACTTTC.

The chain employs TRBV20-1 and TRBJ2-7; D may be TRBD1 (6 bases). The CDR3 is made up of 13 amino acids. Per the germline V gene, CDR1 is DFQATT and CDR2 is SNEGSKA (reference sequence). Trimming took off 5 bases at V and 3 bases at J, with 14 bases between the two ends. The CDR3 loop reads CSAGRTENYEQYF. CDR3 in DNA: TGCAGTGCTGGACGGACAGAGAACTACGAGCAGTACTTC.